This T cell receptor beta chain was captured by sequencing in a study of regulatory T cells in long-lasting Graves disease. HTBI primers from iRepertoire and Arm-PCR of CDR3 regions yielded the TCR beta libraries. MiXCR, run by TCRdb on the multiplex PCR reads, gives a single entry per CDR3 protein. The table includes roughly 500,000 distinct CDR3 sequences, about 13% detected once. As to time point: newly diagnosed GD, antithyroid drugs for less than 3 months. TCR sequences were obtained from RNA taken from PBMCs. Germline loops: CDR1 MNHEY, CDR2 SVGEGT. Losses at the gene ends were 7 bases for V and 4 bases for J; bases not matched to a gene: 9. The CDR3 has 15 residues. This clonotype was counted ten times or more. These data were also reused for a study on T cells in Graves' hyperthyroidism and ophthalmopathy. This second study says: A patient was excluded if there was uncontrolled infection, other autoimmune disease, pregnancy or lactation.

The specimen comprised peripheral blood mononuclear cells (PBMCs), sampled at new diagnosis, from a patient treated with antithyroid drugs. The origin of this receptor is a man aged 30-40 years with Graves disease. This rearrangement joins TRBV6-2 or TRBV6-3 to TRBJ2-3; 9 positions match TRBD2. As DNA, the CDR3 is TGTGCCAGCACCCCTCCGGCGGGAGGGTCAGATACGCAGTATTTT. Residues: CASTPPAGGSDTQYF.